Reported below is one T cell receptor (beta chain). This clone was counted once. The specificity of this receptor is unknown. Base qualities are not provided; no much larger clone lies one nucleotide away. The receptor library was made with the immunoSEQ multiplex PCR assay. On the study's bioinformatics: A statistical classification framework was developed to diagnose cytomegalovirus status using the catalog of TCR beta chain sequences. Sourced from immuneACCESS, this table was stored by TCRdb with only in-frame sequences that have V and J called. A share of the clones is absent; for the studies checked, an unresolved V gene accounts for under half, and the remainder has no known explanation. That table gives V, J and clone size, and the DNA gave D and trimming. The sample includes 120,000 or so clones, with roughly 89% observed a single time. Roughly 2% of the sample lies in the top ten. These data originate in a study of cytomegalovirus exposure and HLA in healthy donors (dated by TCRdb to 2017 to 2019). Regarding the research as a whole: According to a later analysis, the 110 or so validation repertoires were produced on the same platform as the approximately 690 repertoires of the first cohort. The aim of the study was to test whether cataloging public T cell receptors could identify signatures of past pathogen exposure. A separate validation cohort of roughly 120 different subjects was used in addition to the 666-subject first cohort. High-throughput TCR immunosequencing, statistical association of individual TCRs with disease status, and machine learning were combined to predict cytomegalovirus infection status. General findings and caveats noted by the study authors: The study gave a list of about 160 TCR beta chains associated with cytomegalovirus. Three of the identified cytomegalovirus-associated TCR beta chains were confirmed in vitro to be specific for cytomegalovirus antigens. A later analysis found that TCRs clustered in the first cohort also tended to co-occur in the 110 or so validation repertoires, with approximately 94% of cluster scores above 0. All 120 or so repertoires were used to score co-occurrence in the validation cohort in a later analysis, because that analysis had no HLA typing for the cohort. According to the authors, the approach could potentially be generalized to other disease states and immunological phenotypes. Cytomegalovirus status was reported to be diagnosed by the classifier with high specificity and sensitivity in both the original and validation cohorts. Across donors, most TCR sequences were observed very rarely, whereas some public TCRs were present in many individuals.

Donors formed part of the validation cohort, which comprised about 120 subjects and was distinct from the first cohort of roughly 600 subjects. At the junction V is shortened by 6 bases and J by 7 bases, with 10 bases in between. The cysteine opens and the phenylalanine closes a CDR3 of 12 amino acids. CDR3 DNA is the only sequence kept; it has 36 bases, read in frame from the first base. Reading the germline V gene (reference sequence) gives CDR1 LNHDA and CDR2 SQIVND. The sequencing input was PBMCs. The receptor was isolated from a woman younger than 35 in good health and CMV-seronegative. Here the chain combines TRBV19 and TRBJ2-1; a tentative D call is TRBD2 (6 bases match). In nucleotides, the sequence is TGTGCCAGTAGGAGCGGGCGGAATGAGCAGTTCTTC. Its protein is CASRSGRNEQFF.